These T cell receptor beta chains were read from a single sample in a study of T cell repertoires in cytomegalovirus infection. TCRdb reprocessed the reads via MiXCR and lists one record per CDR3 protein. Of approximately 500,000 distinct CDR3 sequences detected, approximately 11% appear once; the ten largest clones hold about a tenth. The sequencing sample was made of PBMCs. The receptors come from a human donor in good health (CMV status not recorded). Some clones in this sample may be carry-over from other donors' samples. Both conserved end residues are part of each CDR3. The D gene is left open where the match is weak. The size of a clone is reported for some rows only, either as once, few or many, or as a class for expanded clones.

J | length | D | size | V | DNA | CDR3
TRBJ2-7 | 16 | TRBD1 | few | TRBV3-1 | TGTGCCAGCAGCCAAGATCACGGCGGACAGGCCTACGAGCAGTACTTC | CASSQDHGGQAYEQYF
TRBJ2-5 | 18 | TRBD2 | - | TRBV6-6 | TGTGCCAGCAGCCAAACTAGGAACCTAGCGGGATATGCAGAGACCCAGTACTTC | CASSQTRNLAGYAETQYF
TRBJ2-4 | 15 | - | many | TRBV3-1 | TGTGCCAGCAGCCAAGATGGCCGAGTCAAAAACATTCAGTACTTC | CASSQDGRVKNIQYF
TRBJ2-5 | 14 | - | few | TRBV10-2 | TGCGCCAGCAGTGTTTTCAGGACACAAGAGACCCAGTACTTC | CASSVFRTQETQYF
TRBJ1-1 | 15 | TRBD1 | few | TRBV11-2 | TGTGCCAGCAGCCCTGCCAGGGGGCTCACACCCAAAGCTTTCTTT | CASSPARGLTPKAFF
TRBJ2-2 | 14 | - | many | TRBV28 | TGTGCCACCATCCGGGGGCCTTACACCGGGGAGCTGTTTTTT | CATIRGPYTGELFF
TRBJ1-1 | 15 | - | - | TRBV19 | TGTGCCAGTAGTATCGGGCCAGGGGTGGGGACTGAAACTTTCTTT | CASSIGPGVGTETFF
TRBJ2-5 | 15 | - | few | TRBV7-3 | TGTGCCAGCAGCTTAAACGGACAGAGCCAAGAGACCCAGTACTTC | CASSLNGQSQETQYF
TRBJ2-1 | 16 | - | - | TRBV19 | TGTGCCAGTAGTCCAGACCCCAAAGTTGGGTACAATGAGCAGTTCTTC | CASSPDPKVGYNEQFF
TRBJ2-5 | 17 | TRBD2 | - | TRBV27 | TGTGCCAGCAGTCCCGGGACTAGCGGGAGGGCCCAAGAGACCCAGTACTTC | CASSPGTSGRAQETQYF
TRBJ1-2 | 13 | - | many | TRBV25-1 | TGTGCCACCAAGGATTCCGGGCCCTATGGCTACACCTTC | CATKDSGPYGYTF
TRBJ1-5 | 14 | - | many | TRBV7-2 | TGTGCCAGCAGCTGGACGGCCTCCAATCAGCCCCAGCATTTT | CASSWTASNQPQHF
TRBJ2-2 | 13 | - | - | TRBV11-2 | TGTGCCAGCAGCGCCGGTCGTACCGGGGAGCTGTTTTTT | CASSAGRTGELFF
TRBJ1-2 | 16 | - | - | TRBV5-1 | TGCGCCAGCAGCTTGGAGGGGACTCCGGGGAACTATGGCTACACCTTC | CASSLEGTPGNYGYTF
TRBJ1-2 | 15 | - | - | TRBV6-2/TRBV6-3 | TGTGCCAGCAGTTCTCCGACAGGACAGAACTATGGCTACACCTTC | CASSSPTGQNYGYTF
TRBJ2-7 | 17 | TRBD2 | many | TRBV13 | TGTGCCAGCAGCTTAGCCTCCCCTAGCGGGAGAATACACGAGCAGTACTTC | CASSLASPSGRIHEQYF
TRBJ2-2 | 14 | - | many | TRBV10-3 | TGTGCCATCAGTATGACGCAGGCCACCGGGGAGCTGTTTTTT | CAISMTQATGELFF
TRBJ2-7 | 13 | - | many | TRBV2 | TGTGCCAGCGTCCGGGACGGTGCCTACGAGCAGTACTTC | CASVRDGAYEQYF
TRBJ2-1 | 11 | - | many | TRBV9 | TGTGCCAGCAAGAGCGGGAATGAGCAGTTCTTC | CASKSGNEQFF
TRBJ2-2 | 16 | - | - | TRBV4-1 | TGCGCCAGCAGCCCGCCGAAGGGTGCGAACACCGGGGAGCTGTTTTTT | CASSPPKGANTGELFF
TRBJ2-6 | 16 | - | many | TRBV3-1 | TGTGCCAGCAGCCAAAGAGCGGACTCTGGGGCCAACGTCCTGACTTTC | CASSQRADSGANVLTF
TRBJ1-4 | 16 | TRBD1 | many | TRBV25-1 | TGTGCCAGCAGTGAATATATAGGGGGACAGAATGAAAAACTGTTTTTT | CASSEYIGGQNEKLFF
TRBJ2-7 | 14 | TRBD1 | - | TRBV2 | TGTGCCAGCAGTGAAAGTCAGGGGGCAAGGGAGCAGTACTTC | CASSESQGAREQYF
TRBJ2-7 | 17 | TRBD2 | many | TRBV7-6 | TGTGCCAGCAGCTTCGGGGCCCTTAGCGGGAGAGTGGGGGAGCAGTACTTC | CASSFGALSGRVGEQYF
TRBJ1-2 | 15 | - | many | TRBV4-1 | TGCGCCAGCAGCCAAGAGTCAGCAGGGCTCTATGGCTACACCTTC | CASSQESAGLYGYTF
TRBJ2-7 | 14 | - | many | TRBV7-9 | TGTGCCAGCAGCTTAGAGGACAGCTCCTACGAGCAGTACTTC | CASSLEDSSYEQYF
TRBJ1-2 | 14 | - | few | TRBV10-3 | TGTGCCATCAGTGAGAGTCCCCAGGGTACTGGCTACACCTTC | CAISESPQGTGYTF
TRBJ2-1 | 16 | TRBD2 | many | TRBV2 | TGTGCCAGCAGAGGACTAGCGGGGGGCCGCAACAATGAGCAGTTCTTC | CASRGLAGGRNNEQFF
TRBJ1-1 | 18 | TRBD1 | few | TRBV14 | TGTGCCAGCAGCCAAGTTCCCGGACAGGGAAGTACGAGAGCTGAAGCTTTCTTT | CASSQVPGQGSTRAEAFF
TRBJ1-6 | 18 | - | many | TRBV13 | TGTGCCAGCAGCTCAAGTGCCAGGGAGGGCTCCTATAATTCACCCCTCCACTTT | CASSSSAREGSYNSPLHF
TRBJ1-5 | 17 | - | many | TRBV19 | TGTGCCAGTAGTATCTCCCAAGGGGGAGGGCCTTATCAGCCCCAGCATTTT | CASSISQGGGPYQPQHF
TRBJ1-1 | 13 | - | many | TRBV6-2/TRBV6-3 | TGTGCCAGCAGTTACTCTCGGACGGTTGAAGCTTTCTTT | CASSYSRTVEAFF
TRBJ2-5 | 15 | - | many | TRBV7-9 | TGTGCCAGCAGCTTACAATACGGGAGCACGGAGACCCAGTACTTC | CASSLQYGSTETQYF
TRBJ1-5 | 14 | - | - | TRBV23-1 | TGCGCCAGCAAGGAGCCCCTCGTCGGCGGGCCCCAGCATTTT | CASKEPLVGGPQHF
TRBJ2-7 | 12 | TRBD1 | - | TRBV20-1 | TGCAGTGCTCGACAGGGGGTGGAAGAGCAGTACTTC | CSARQGVEEQYF
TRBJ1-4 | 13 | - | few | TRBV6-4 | TGTGCCAGCAGTGACCCCCTACGAGAAAAACTGTTTTTT | CASSDPLREKLFF
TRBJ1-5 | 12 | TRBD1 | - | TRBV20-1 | TGCAGTGCTGGGGACAGAAATCAGCCCCAGCATTTT | CSAGDRNQPQHF
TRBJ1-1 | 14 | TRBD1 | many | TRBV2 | TGTGCCAGCACCCAACAGGGGGTCGGGACTGAAGCTTTCTTT | CASTQQGVGTEAFF
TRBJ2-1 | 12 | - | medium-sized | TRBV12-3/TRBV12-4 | TGTGCCAGCAGTTTTAGGAGGACTGAACGGTTCTTC | CASSFRRTERFF
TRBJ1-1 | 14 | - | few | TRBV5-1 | TGCGCCAGCGGACCGTTCCAGGGGAACACTGAAGCTTTCTTT | CASGPFQGNTEAFF
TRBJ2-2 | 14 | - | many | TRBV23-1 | TGCGCCAGCAGTCGTAGGGTCTACACCGGGGAGCTGTTTTTT | CASSRRVYTGELFF
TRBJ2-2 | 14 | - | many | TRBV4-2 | TGTGCCAGCAGCCCTAATAGAAACACCGGGGAGCTGTTTTTT | CASSPNRNTGELFF
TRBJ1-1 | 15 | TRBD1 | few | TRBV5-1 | TGCGCCAGCAGCTTGGAGACAGGGGTGGACACTGAAGCTTTCTTT | CASSLETGVDTEAFF
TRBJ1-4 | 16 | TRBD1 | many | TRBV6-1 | TGTGCCAGCGCCCGGGACAGGGACGGTCGGAATGAAAAACTGTTTTTT | CASARDRDGRNEKLFF
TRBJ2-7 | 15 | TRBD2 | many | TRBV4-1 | TGCGCCAGCAGCCAGGAAAGGGCGACGGGAGGGGAGCAGTACTTC | CASSQERATGGEQYF
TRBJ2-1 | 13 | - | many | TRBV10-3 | TGTGCCATCAGTGAGCCCCCGGTGGATGAGCAGTTCTTC | CAISEPPVDEQFF
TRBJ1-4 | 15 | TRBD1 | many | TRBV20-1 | TGCAGTGCCCCGGGACAGCCTTCAACTAATGAAAAACTGTTTTTT | CSAPGQPSTNEKLFF